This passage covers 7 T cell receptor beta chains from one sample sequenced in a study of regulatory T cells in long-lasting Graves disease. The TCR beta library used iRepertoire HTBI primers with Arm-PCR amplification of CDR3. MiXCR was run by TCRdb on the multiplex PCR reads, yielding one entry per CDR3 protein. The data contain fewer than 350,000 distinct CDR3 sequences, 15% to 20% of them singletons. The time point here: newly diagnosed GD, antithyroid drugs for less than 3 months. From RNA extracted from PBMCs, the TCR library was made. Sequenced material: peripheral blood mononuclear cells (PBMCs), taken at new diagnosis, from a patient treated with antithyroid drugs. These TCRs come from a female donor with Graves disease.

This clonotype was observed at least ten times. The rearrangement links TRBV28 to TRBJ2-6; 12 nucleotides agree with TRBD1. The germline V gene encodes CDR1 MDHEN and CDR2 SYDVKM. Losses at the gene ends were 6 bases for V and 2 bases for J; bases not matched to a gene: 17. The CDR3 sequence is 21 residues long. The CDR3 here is CASRLLNYPGTGGAGANVLTF. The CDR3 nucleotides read TGTGCCAGCAGATTACTCAATTATCCAGGGACAGGGGGCGCTGGGGCCAACGTCCTGACTTTC.

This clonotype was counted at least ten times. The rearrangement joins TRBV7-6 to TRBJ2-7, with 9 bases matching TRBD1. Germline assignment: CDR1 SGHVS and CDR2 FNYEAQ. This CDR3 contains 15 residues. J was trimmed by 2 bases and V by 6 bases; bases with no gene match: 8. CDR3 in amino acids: CASRHRDRVPYEQYF. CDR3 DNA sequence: TGTGCCAGCAGACACCGGGACAGGGTTCCCTACGAGCAGTACTTC.

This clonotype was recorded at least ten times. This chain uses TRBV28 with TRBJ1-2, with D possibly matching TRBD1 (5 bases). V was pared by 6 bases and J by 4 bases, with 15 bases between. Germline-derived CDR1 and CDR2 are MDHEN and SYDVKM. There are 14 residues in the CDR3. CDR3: CASRPDTRGYGYTF. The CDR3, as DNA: TGTGCCAGCAGACCGGACACGAGAGGCTATGGCTACACCTTC.

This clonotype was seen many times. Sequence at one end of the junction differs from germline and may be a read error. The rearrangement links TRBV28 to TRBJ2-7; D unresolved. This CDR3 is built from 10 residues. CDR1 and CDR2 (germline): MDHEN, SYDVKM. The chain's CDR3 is CASSSDEEYF. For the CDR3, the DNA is TGTGCCAGCAGTTCCGACGAGGAGTACTTC.

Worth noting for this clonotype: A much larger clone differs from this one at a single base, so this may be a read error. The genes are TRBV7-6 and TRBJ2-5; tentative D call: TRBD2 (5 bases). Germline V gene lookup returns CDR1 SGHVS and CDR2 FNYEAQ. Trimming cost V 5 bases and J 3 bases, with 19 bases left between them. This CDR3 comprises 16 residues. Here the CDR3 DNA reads TGTGCCAGCAGCGGTGATCGGACTGGCGGAAAAGAGACCCAGTACTTC. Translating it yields CASSGDRTGGKETQYF.

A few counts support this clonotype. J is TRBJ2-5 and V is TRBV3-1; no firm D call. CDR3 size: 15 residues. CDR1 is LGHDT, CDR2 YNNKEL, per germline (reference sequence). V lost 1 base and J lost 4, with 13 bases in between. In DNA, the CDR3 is TGTGCCAGCAGCCAAGTGGCCGGAACGGGAGAGACCCAGTACTTC. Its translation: CASSQVAGTGETQYF.

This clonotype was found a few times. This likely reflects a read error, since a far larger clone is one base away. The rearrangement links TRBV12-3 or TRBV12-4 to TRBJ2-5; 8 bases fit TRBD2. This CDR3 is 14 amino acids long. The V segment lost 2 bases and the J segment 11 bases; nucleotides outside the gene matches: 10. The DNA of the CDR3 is TGTGCCAGCAGTTTACCGGGAGGGCAGGGTGAGCAGTACTTC. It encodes CASSLPGGQGEQYF.